Below are 7 T cell receptor beta chains sequenced from a single sample in a study of Ad26.COV2.S vaccination and SARS-CoV-2 variants. TCRdb's copy holds only in-frame clones and misses some; the assay was immunoSEQ multiplex PCR. The data show about half a million clones, 89% seen once. The treatment was: about 20 received Ad26.COV2.S at low or high dose, single or two shots; about 5 received placebo; per-sample allocation not given. Day 63 after the first vaccine or placebo injection was the time point for sampling. Sequences were derived from peripheral blood, sampled in a trial of Ad26.COV2.S vaccine versus placebo. The receptors stem from a person aged 18-65 years who received the Ad26.COV2.S COVID-19 vaccine or a placebo.

In DNA form, the CDR3 reads TGTGCCAGCAGCAACCGACTGGATAACAATGAGCAGTTCTTC. Translating gives CASSNRLDNNEQFF. This sequence joins TRBV9 and TRBJ2-1; D gene uncertain. Per the germline V gene, CDR1 is SGDLS and CDR2 is YYNGEE. The CDR3 is 14 amino acids. The germline V and J ends were trimmed by 4 bases and 5 bases, with 13 bases remaining between them.

The rearrangement links TRBV6-5 to TRBJ2-1; D remains ambiguous. Germline V CDR1 and CDR2: MNHEY, SVGAGI. V was pared by 1 base and J by 6 bases, with 1 base between. The length of the CDR3 is 11 residues. The CDR3 spells CASSYFNEQFF. The CDR3 nucleotides read TGTGCCAGCAGTTACTTCAATGAGCAGTTCTTC.

The J gene is TRBJ2-5, the V gene TRBV9, with a weak D call TRBD2 (5 bases). V lost 4 bases and J lost 5, with 15 bases in between. Germline CDR1 is SGDLS and CDR2 is YYNGEE. The CDR3 spans 14 residues. CDR3 sequence reads: CASSPEAGGETQYF. CDR3 coding DNA: TGTGCCAGCAGCCCAGAGGCGGGTGGGGAGACCCAGTACTTC.

This chain connects TRBV28 to TRBJ2-1; 7 bases agree with TRBD2. The CDR3 has 17 residues. From germline, CDR1 is MDHEN and CDR2 SYDVKM. The V gene end was trimmed by 10 bases and the J gene end by 3 bases; junction bases not matched to a gene: 18. The CDR3 sequence is CATGGLGEGPLYNEQFF. CDR3 coding DNA: TGTGCCACCGGGGGGTTGGGGGAGGGCCCTCTCTACAATGAGCAGTTCTTC.

V usage is TRBV7-2 and J usage is TRBJ2-5; no clear D. V lost 6 bases, J lost 1 base, and 12 bases lay in between. There are 14 residues in the CDR3. Germline CDR1 and CDR2: SGHTA and FQGNSA. This CDR3 is CASSYSTFQETQYF. The CDR3 DNA reads TGTGCCAGCAGTTACTCAACTTTCCAAGAGACCCAGTACTTC.

This clone was seen once. For the CDR3, the DNA is TGTGCCAGCAGGGAGGGACTAGCGGGAGCCTACGAGCAGTACTTC. Translation gives CASREGLAGAYEQYF. The V gene is TRBV6-5, the J gene TRBJ2-7; 14 nucleotides agree with TRBD2. CDR1 is MNHEY, CDR2 SVGAGI, per germline. J was trimmed by 2 bases and V by 6 bases; bases with no gene match: 3. This CDR3 region has 15 residues.

V is TRBV5-1 and J is TRBJ2-5; TRBD1 might be the D (6 bases). There are 13 residues in the CDR3. Between the trimmed V and J ends, which lost 0 bases and 5 bases, there was a span of 8 bases. Germline loops: CDR1 SGHRS, CDR2 YFSETQ. CDR3 region: CASSLGGGETQYF. CDR3 DNA: TGCGCCAGCAGCTTGGGAGGGGGTGAGACCCAGTACTTC.